Listed below are T cell receptor beta chains from one sample, sequenced in a study of control samples from healthy donors and cancer patients. This table comes from immunoSEQ multiplex PCR, and its TCRdb copy is limited to in-frame clones, with some not included. The repertoire holds around 100,000 clones, 88% seen once, with roughly an eighth in the top ten. The specimen sequenced was blood. The source is a woman in her 70s in good health. CDR3s include the opening cysteine and the closing phenylalanine or tryptophan. The D gene is left open where the match is weak. Not every row has a clone size; where given, it reads once, few, many or a size class.

d_gene | abundance | j_gene | v_gene | CDR3nt | CDR3aa
. | . | TRBJ2-5 | TRBV5-4 | TGTGCCAGCAGCGTGGAGACCCAGTACTTC | CASSVETQYF
. | . | TRBJ1-3 | TRBV25-1 | TGTGCCAGCAGTGAATCGAAGGGGATCTCTGGAAACACCATATATTTT | CASSESKGISGNTIYF
. | . | TRBJ1-2 | TRBV9 | TGTGCCAGCAGCTCCGGGGCCTACTATGGCTACACCTTC | CASSSGAYYGYTF
. | . | TRBJ2-1 | TRBV5-4 | TGTGCCAGCACCCAACAGGGGGGGAGCTCCTACAATGAGCAGTTCTTC | CASTQQGGSSYNEQFF
TRBD2 | . | TRBJ2-4 | TRBV19 | TGTGCCAGTAGTAGCGAGGGGCTAGCGGGGGGAAACATTCAGTACTTC | CASSSEGLAGGNIQYF
. | . | TRBJ2-5 | TRBV4-3 | TGCGCCAGCAGCCAATCAATTAAAGAGACCCAGTACTTC | CASSQSIKETQYF
. | . | TRBJ1-6 | TRBV15 | TGTGCCACCAGCAGAGGTCCTTCACCCCTCCACTTT | CATSRGPSPLHF
TRBD1 | . | TRBJ1-2 | TRBV7-9 | TGTGCCAGCGGACACAGGGGGCCCTATGGCTACACCTTC | CASGHRGPYGYTF
. | once | TRBJ1-1 | TRBV7-8 | TGTGCCAGCAGCTTAGGCCTGAGGGGGAACACTGAAGCTTTCTTT | CASSLGLRGNTEAFF
TRBD1 | . | TRBJ1-4 | TRBV5-1 | TGCGCCAGCAGCCCTGGACAGGGACGGGAAAAACTGTTTTTT | CASSPGQGREKLFF
TRBD2 | . | TRBJ2-3 | TRBV6-6 | TGTGCCAGCAGACAACTAGCGGGAGGTGGGGATACGCAGTATTTT | CASRQLAGGGDTQYF
. | . | TRBJ2-5 | TRBV15 | TGTGCCACCAGCAGAGATAGGGGCCACCAAGAGACCCAGTACTTC | CATSRDRGHQETQYF
TRBD2 | . | TRBJ2-7 | TRBV10-3 | TGTGCCATCAGTCCCTTGCTGGCGGGAGTTCCCAACGAGCAGTACTTC | CAISPLLAGVPNEQYF
. | . | TRBJ2-5 | TRBV3-1/TRBV3-2 | TGTGCCAGCAGCCAGTCAGACCGGCAGACCCAGTACTTC | CASSQSDRQTQYF
. | . | TRBJ1-5 | TRBV5-1 | TGCGCCAGCAGCTCCGGGGTGGGAGGCAATCAGCCCCAGCATTTT | CASSSGVGGNQPQHF
. | . | TRBJ1-1 | TRBV18 | TGTGCCAGCTCACCACGGGGCAGACTGCCGGCTGAAGCTTTCTTT | CASSPRGRLPAEAFF
TRBD1 | . | TRBJ2-2 | TRBV9 | TGTGCCAGCAGCCTCCGACAGGGGCGGGACGCCGGGGAGCTGTTTTTT | CASSLRQGRDAGELFF
. | . | TRBJ1-1 | TRBV3-1/TRBV3-2 | TGTGCCAGCAGCCAAGCTAGGGTGGGTGAAGCTTTCTTT | CASSQARVGEAFF
TRBD2 | . | TRBJ2-5 | TRBV7-2 | TGTGCCAGCAGGCGGACTAGCGCCGAAGAGACCCAGTACTTC | CASRRTSAEETQYF
. | . | TRBJ1-1 | TRBV5-1 | TGCGCCAGCAGACTGTCCGGGGGGGTGAACACTGAAGCTTTCTTT | CASRLSGGVNTEAFF
. | . | TRBJ2-3 | TRBV9 | TGTGCCAGCAGCCTAAGACTAGATTCAGATACGCAGTATTTT | CASSLRLDSDTQYF
. | . | TRBJ2-2 | TRBV15 | TGTGCCACCAGCAGAGGTTTAGCCGGGACGAACACCGGGGAGCTGTTTTTT | CATSRGLAGTNTGELFF
TRBD1 | . | TRBJ2-7 | TRBV6-5 | TGTGTCAGCAGTCCGGGGACAGGGGCCTACGAGCAGTACTTC | CVSSPGTGAYEQYF
. | . | TRBJ1-4 | TRBV12-2 | TGTGCAAGTCGCTTCCCGGACCCCATGGATGAAAAACTGTTTTTT | CASRFPDPMDEKLFF
. | . | TRBJ1-1 | TRBV5-6 | TGTGCCAGCAGCTTGGACATTTGGAACACTGAAGCTTTCTTT | CASSLDIWNTEAFF
TRBD1 | once | TRBJ1-1 | TRBV18 | TGTGCCAGCTCACCACGGGAGGGGGCGGACACTGAAGCTTTCTTT | CASSPREGADTEAFF
TRBD1 | . | TRBJ1-2 | TRBV10-3 | TGTGCCATCAGTGACCCAACGACCGTACAGGGGCACTATGGCTACACCTTC | CAISDPTTVQGHYGYTF
. | . | TRBJ2-1 | TRBV10-1 | TGCGCCAGCAGTTTTAGCTACAATGAGCAGTTCTTC | CASSFSYNEQFF
. | . | TRBJ2-1 | TRBV10-2 | TGCGCCAGCAGTGCGATCTGGAGCTCCTACAATGAGCAGTTCTTC | CASSAIWSSYNEQFF
. | . | TRBJ2-3 | TRBV3-1/TRBV3-2 | TGTGCCAGCAGCCAGAGTAAGGGCCCCCGACCTAGCACAGATACGCAGTATTTT | CASSQSKGPRPSTDTQYF
. | . | TRBJ1-4 | TRBV21-1 | TGTGCCAGCAGCAAGGCAGCACAGGGTAGACTTAAAAAACTGTTTTTT | CASSKAAQGRLKKLFF
TRBD1 | . | TRBJ1-6 | TRBV3-1/TRBV3-2 | TGTGCCAGCAGCCAGCTCAGGGACAGGAATTCACCCCTCCACTTT | CASSQLRDRNSPLHF
. | . | TRBJ2-7 | TRBV3-1/TRBV3-2 | TGTGCCAGCAGCCCAGGCCTGGGCAAGCTCGAGCAGTACTTC | CASSPGLGKLEQYF
. | . | TRBJ2-5 | TRBV5-4 | TGTGCCAGCAGTTACGTATCGGGACAACAAGAGACCCAGTACTTC | CASSYVSGQQETQYF
. | . | TRBJ1-2 | TRBV25-1 | TGTGCCAGCAGTGAACCCTATGGCTACACCTTC | CASSEPYGYTF
TRBD1 | . | TRBJ1-4 | TRBV19 | TGTGCCAGTAGTCACGGGGGACAGTCAAATGAAAAACTGTTTTTT | CASSHGGQSNEKLFF
TRBD1 | . | TRBJ2-1 | TRBV5-4 | TGTGCCAGCAGTTCAGCTAGCAGGGGGCGGGATGAGCAGTTCTTC | CASSSASRGRDEQFF
. | . | TRBJ2-7 | TRBV7-2 | TGTGCCAGCAGCAATAGAATATCCTACGAGCAGTACTTC | CASSNRISYEQYF
. | . | TRBJ2-1 | TRBV11-2 | TGTGCCAGCAGCACCCGGACAGCTGGCTTCTACAATGAGCAGTTCTTC | CASSTRTAGFYNEQFF
. | . | TRBJ1-1 | TRBV10-1 | TGCGCCAGCAGGATACAGGGAAATACTGAAGCTTTCTTT | CASRIQGNTEAFF
. | once | TRBJ1-5 | TRBV6-5 | TGTGCCAGCAGAATTCAGGGGAATTTGATTCAGCCCCAGCATTTT | CASRIQGNLIQPQHF
TRBD1 | once | TRBJ1-1 | TRBV5-1 | TGCGCCAGCAGCCTAGGACAGGGCGCTGAAGCTTTCTTT | CASSLGQGAEAFF
TRBD1 | . | TRBJ1-1 | TRBV2 | TGTGCCAGCAGCAGGGGGGTGAACACTGAAGCTTTCTTT | CASSRGVNTEAFF
. | . | TRBJ2-3 | TRBV7-9 | TGTGCCAGCAGCTTTGGGACGCAGGGCCGAACAGATACGCAGTATTTT | CASSFGTQGRTDTQYF
. | . | TRBJ1-5 | TRBV7-7 | TGTGCTAGCAGCGGGGGTCTCAATCAGCCCCAGCATTTT | CASSGGLNQPQHF
. | . | TRBJ2-1 | TRBV6-5 | TGTGCCTGCAGGGGTATCCGACTAGAGGACAATGAGCAGTTCTTC | CACRGIRLEDNEQFF
. | . | TRBJ1-3 | TRBV6-6 | TGTGCCAGCAGCCCAGGGACCCCGGGAAACACCATATATTTT | CASSPGTPGNTIYF
. | once | TRBJ1-2 | TRBV12-3/TRBV12-4 | TGTGCCAGCAGTTTTGGGGCAGGAGAGGGCTACACCTTC | CASSFGAGEGYTF
TRBD1 | . | TRBJ1-2 | TRBV7-8 | TGTGCCAGCAGCTGGGCAGGGGGGGAAGGCTATGGCTACACCTTC | CASSWAGGEGYGYTF
. | . | TRBJ2-7 | TRBV30 | TGTGCCCGCCGATGGTGGGACGAGCAGTACTTC | CARRWWDEQYF
. | . | TRBJ1-4 | TRBV18 | TGTGCCAGCTCATCGCCCATACAGGGCCCTAATGAAAAACTGTTTTTT | CASSSPIQGPNEKLFF
TRBD2 | . | TRBJ2-5 | TRBV5-1 | TGCGCCAGCAGCCCCACTAGCGTCGCCGAGACCCAGTACTTC | CASSPTSVAETQYF